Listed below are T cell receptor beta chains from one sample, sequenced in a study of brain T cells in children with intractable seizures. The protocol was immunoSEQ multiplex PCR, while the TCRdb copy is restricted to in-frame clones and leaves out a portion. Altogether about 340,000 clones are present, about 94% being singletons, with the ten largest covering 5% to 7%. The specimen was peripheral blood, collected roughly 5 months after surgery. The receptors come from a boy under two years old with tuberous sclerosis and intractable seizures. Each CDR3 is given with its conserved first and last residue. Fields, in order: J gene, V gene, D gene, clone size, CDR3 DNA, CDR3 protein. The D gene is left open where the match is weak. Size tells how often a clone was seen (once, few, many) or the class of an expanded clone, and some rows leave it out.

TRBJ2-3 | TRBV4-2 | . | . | TGTGCCAGCAGCCAAGATTCGGGAGCCACAGATACGCAGTATTTT | CASSQDSGATDTQYF
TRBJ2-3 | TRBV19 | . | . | TGTGCCAGTAGTCGGCGGCTAGGACAAGGATCAACAGATACGCAGTATTTT | CASSRRLGQGSTDTQYF
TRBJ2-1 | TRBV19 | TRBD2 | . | TGTGCCAGTAGTCTCATAGCGGGGTCAAAGCAGTTCTTC | CASSLIAGSKQFF
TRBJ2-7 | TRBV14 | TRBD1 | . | TGTGCCAGCAGCCATAGGACAGGGTTCTCCTACGAGCAGTACTTC | CASSHRTGFSYEQYF
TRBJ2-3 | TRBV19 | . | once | TGTGCCACCTCTGGGACCGGGGCGTGGACAGATACGCAGTATTTT | CATSGTGAWTDTQYF
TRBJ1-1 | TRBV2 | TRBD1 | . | TGTGCCAGCAGTTCGCTCCGGGACAGCCGTGAAGCTTTCTTT | CASSSLRDSREAFF
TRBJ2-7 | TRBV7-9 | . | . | TGTGCCAGCAGCTTAGAGGACAGACTGGGGTACTTC | CASSLEDRLGYF
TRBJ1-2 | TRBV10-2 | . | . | TGCGCCAGCAGTGAGGGCTATGGCTACACCTTC | CASSEGYGYTF
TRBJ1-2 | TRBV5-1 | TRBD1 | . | TGCGCCAGCAGCTTGGCAGGGAGGGACAGGCCTTATGGCTACACCTTC | CASSLAGRDRPYGYTF
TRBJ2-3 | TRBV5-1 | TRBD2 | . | TGCGCCAGCAGCTTCAGACTAGCCACAGATACGCAGTATTTT | CASSFRLATDTQYF
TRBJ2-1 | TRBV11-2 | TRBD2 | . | TGTGCCAGCAGCTTCATAGCGGGGGCCTACAATGAGCAGTTCTTC | CASSFIAGAYNEQFF
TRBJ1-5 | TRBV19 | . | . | TGTGCCAGTACAGAGTCCATTCGATACGTGGAGCCCCAGCATTTT | CASTESIRYVEPQHF
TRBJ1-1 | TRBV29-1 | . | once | TGCAGCGTTGACGCAGGGGTGGGAGTCACTGAAGCTTTCTTT | CSVDAGVGVTEAFF
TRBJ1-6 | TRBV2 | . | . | TGTGCCAGCTCCAGTAATACACCAGGGGATTCTTATAATTCACCCCTCCACTTT | CASSSNTPGDSYNSPLHF
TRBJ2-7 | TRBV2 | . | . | TGTGCCAGCGGCCCAAGACACTACGAGCAGTACTTC | CASGPRHYEQYF
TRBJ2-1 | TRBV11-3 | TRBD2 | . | TGTGCCAGCAGCCAGGGACTAGCGGGCTCCGATTACAATGAGCAGTTCTTC | CASSQGLAGSDYNEQFF
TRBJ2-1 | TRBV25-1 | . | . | TGTGCCAGCAGTGCACCTTCTAGGTACAATGAGCAGTTCTTC | CASSAPSRYNEQFF
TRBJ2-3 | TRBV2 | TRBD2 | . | TGTGCCAGCTCCCCTACTAGCGGGGGCCGAGATACGCAGTATTTT | CASSPTSGGRDTQYF